These 29 T cell receptor beta chains share one sample of origin, sequenced in a study of blood T cell repertoires in COVID-19. TCRdb keeps only in-frame clones here, not all; method: immunoSEQ multiplex PCR. In the table there are about 73,000 clones, approximately 80% of which are singletons. Sequencing was done on a sample of peripheral blood. These TCRs come from a woman aged 55-69 years with acute or convalescent COVID-19.

This clone was counted a single time. The V call is TRBV19, the J call TRBJ2-7, with D perhaps TRBD2 (6 bases). The germline V gene has CDR1 LNHDA and CDR2 SQIVND (reference sequence). V lost 7 bases and J lost 3, with 7 bases in between. The CDR3 is 11 amino acids. Here the CDR3 DNA reads TGTGCCAGTAAGGGACTCTACGAGCAGTACTTC. Encoded protein: CASKGLYEQYF. The full variable domain, completed using reference TRBV19 and TRBJ2-7, is DGGITQSPKYLFRKEGQNVTLSCEQNLNHDAMYWYRQDPGQGLRLIYYSQIVNDFQKGDIAEGYSVSREKKESFPLTVTSAQKNPTAFYLCASKGLYEQYFGPGTRLTVT.

The chain joins TRBV30 to TRBJ2-7, with D possibly being TRBD2 (6 bases). This CDR3 has 13 residues. Germline values: CDR1 GTSNPN, CDR2 SVGIG (reference sequence). V gave up 8 bases and J gave up 0 bases, with 14 bases separating them. The CDR3 DNA is TGTGCCCAAGTCCTCGGGGGCTCCTACGAGCAGTACTTC. Translation gives CAQVLGGSYEQYF.

The chain employs TRBV7-9 and TRBJ1-2; D is possibly TRBD1 (5 bases). Germline V gives CDR1 SEHNR, CDR2 FQNEAQ (reference sequence). The CDR3 runs 15 residues. V dropped 0 bases and J dropped 1 base, with 9 bases sitting between them. CDR3 in amino acids: CASSLARADNYGYTF. The CDR3 coding sequence is TGTGCCAGCAGCTTAGCCAGGGCCGATAACTATGGCTACACCTTC.

This chain connects TRBV27 to TRBJ2-1; 7 bases line up with TRBD2. The V gene's germline CDR1 is MNHEY and CDR2 SMNVEV (reference sequence). CDR3 length: 16 residues. With V trimmed by 6 bases and J by 7 bases, 15 bases remained unmatched. CDR3 nucleotides: TGTGCCAGCAGCTTAGGATGGACGGGAGGAGGGAATGAGCAGTTCTTC. Its translation is CASSLGWTGGGNEQFF.

The sample holds a few counts of this clone. The rearrangement uses TRBV9 and TRBJ2-1; 7 bases fit TRBD1. The V gene's germline CDR1 is SGDLS and CDR2 YYNGEE. With V trimmed by 4 bases and J by 8 bases, 9 bases remained unmatched. This CDR3 region has 14 residues. DNA of the CDR3: TGTGCCAGCAGCATCAGGGGGTATGGGGATGAGCAGTTCTTC. Encoded protein: CASSIRGYGDEQFF. Using reference TRBV9 and TRBJ2-1 for the parts outside the CDR3, the full variable domain is DSGVTQTPKHLITATGQRVTLRCSPRSGDLSVYWYQQSLDQGLQFLIQYYNGEERAKGNILERFSAQQFPDLHSELNLSSLELGDSALYFCASSIRGYGDEQFFGPGTRLTVL.

The genes are TRBV5-1 and TRBJ1-1, with D unclear. Germline loops: CDR1 SGHRS, CDR2 YFSETQ. Trimming removed 2 bases from V and 0 bases from J, with 8 bases in between. The length of the CDR3 is 14 residues. The DNA for the CDR3 is TGCGCCAGCAGCTTAACACCAATGAACACTGAAGCTTTCTTT. Its protein is CASSLTPMNTEAFF.

The J gene is TRBJ2-5, the V gene TRBV7-9, with 10 bases aligning to TRBD1. The trim removed 5 bases at V and 2 bases at J, leaving 8 bases unmatched. This CDR3 contains 16 residues. Germline assignment: CDR1 SEHNR and CDR2 FQNEAQ (reference sequence). The CDR3 reads CASSRGDRGQQETQYF. DNA of the CDR3: TGTGCCAGCAGCCGAGGGGACAGGGGACAGCAAGAGACCCAGTACTTC. The full variable domain, in which reference TRBV7-9 and TRBJ2-5 provide the parts outside the CDR3, is DTGVSQNPRHKITKRGQNVTFRCDPISEHNRLYWYRQTLGQGPEFLTYFQNEAQLEKSRLLSDRFSAERPKGSFSTLEIQRTEQGDSAMYLCASSRGDRGQQETQYFGPGTRLLVL.

J is TRBJ2-3 and V is TRBV7-9, with D uncertain. Germline CDR1 reads SEHNR; CDR2 reads FQNEAQ (reference sequence). V gave up 7 bases and J gave up 5 bases, with 10 bases separating them. The CDR3 sequence is 12 residues long. CDR3 residues: CASTPGGDTQYF. The CDR3 bases are TGTGCCAGCACCCCGGGTGGAGATACGCAGTATTTT. Filled out from reference TRBV7-9 and TRBJ2-3, the complete variable domain reads DTGVSQNPRHKITKRGQNVTFRCDPISEHNRLYWYRQTLGQGPEFLTYFQNEAQLEKSRLLSDRFSAERPKGSFSTLEIQRTEQGDSAMYLCASTPGGDTQYFGPGTRLTVL.

This chain links TRBV5-5 with TRBJ1-1; the D gene is possibly TRBD1 (6 bases). CDR3 length equals 13 residues. CDR1 and CDR2 from the germline V gene are SGHKS and YYEKEE (reference sequence). Trimming cost V 1 base and J 10 bases, with 14 bases left between them. CDR3 sequence reads: CASSLSGAQGAFF. The CDR3, as DNA: TGTGCCAGCAGCTTGTCAGGGGCTCAGGGAGCTTTCTTT.

V usage is TRBV19 and J usage is TRBJ1-3; D unclear. Germline CDR1 reads LNHDA; CDR2 reads SQIVND (reference sequence). V shed 1 base and J shed 2 bases, with 9 bases lying between them. The CDR3 sequence is 15 residues long. The CDR3 DNA reads as TGTGCCAGTAGTATAGGGAGCGCGCCTGGAAACACCATATATTTT. It is translated as CASSIGSAPGNTIYF.

Only one count was recorded for this clone. This chain connects TRBV7-2 to TRBJ2-5; D gene uncertain. In germline, CDR1 is SGHTA, CDR2 FQGNSA. V was trimmed by 6 bases and J by 1 base, leaving 9 bases between them. This CDR3 contains 13 residues. CDR3 nucleotides: TGTGCCAGCAGTCACGACTCCCAAGAGACCCAGTACTTC. Its protein product is CASSHDSQETQYF.

This rearrangement joins TRBV7-3 to TRBJ2-3; weak D call: TRBD1 (5 bases). This CDR3 region has 19 residues. In germline, CDR1 is SGHTA, CDR2 FQGTGA. The V end lost 5 bases, the J end lost 6 bases, and 30 bases lay between the germline ends. CDR3 amino acids: CASSRSESNRTVFVDTQYF. The CDR3 nucleotides read TGTGCCAGCAGCAGGTCGGAATCAAACAGGACGGTTTTTGTGGATACGCAGTATTTT.

The V call is TRBV30, the J call TRBJ2-2; 7 positions agree with TRBD2. The CDR3 loop spans 14 amino acids. V gave up 5 bases and J gave up 5 bases; unmatched junction bases: 8. In germline, CDR1 is GTSNPN, CDR2 SVGIG (reference sequence). In nucleotides, the CDR3 is TGTGCCTGGGAGGGAGGGATCGGGACCGGGGAGCTGTTTTTT. This translates into CAWEGGIGTGELFF.

V is TRBV7-9 and J is TRBJ2-3; the match to TRBD1 covers 7 bases. The CDR3 consists of 13 residues. V shed 3 bases and J 4 bases; nucleotides not matched to a gene: 1. Germline CDR1 and CDR2: SEHNR and FQNEAQ (reference sequence). The CDR3 loop reads CASSFQGADTQYF. The CDR3 DNA sequence: TGTGCCAGCAGCTTCCAGGGGGCAGATACGCAGTATTTT.

The chain couples TRBV30 to TRBJ1-2; 7 nucleotides line up with TRBD1. After removal of 5 bases from V and 8 bases from J, the junction contained 11 bases not matched to a gene. Looked up from germline, CDR1 is GTSNPN and CDR2 is SVGIG (reference sequence). The CDR3 is made up of 13 amino acids. The CDR3 nucleotides are TGTGCCTGGGGCCGACAGGGCCCCGGGGGCTACACCTTC. Protein: CAWGRQGPGGYTF.

The chain joins TRBV6-6 to TRBJ1-1; 8 bases agree with TRBD1. The CDR3 has 15 amino acids. Looked up from germline, CDR1 is MNHNY and CDR2 is SVGAGI (reference sequence). With V trimmed by 2 bases and J by 3 bases, 5 bases remained unmatched. CDR3 loop: CASSYIPGGDTEAFF. The CDR3 DNA sequence: TGTGCCAGCAGTTACATACCAGGGGGCGACACTGAAGCTTTCTTT.

In this sample, this clone turned up many times. J is TRBJ1-2 and V is TRBV4-2; D might be TRBD1 (5 bases). Germline V gene lookup returns CDR1 LGHNA and CDR2 YNFKEQ. The CDR3 loop spans 15 amino acids. V was pared by 4 bases and J by 8 bases, with 20 bases between. CDR3 amino acids: CASSPPDRVSTGYTF. CDR3 nucleotides: TGTGCCAGCAGCCCGCCAGACAGAGTCTCTACCGGCTACACCTTC.

The DNA for the CDR3 is TGCGCCAGCAGCTTAACTAGCGGGAGAGGGAGTAGGGCCAAAAACATTCAGTACTTC. Its protein product is CASSLTSGRGSRAKNIQYF. The chain carries TRBV5-1 and TRBJ2-4; 11 bases align to TRBD2. The V gene end was trimmed by 2 bases and the J gene end by 1 base; junction bases not matched to a gene: 11. CDR3 length: 19 amino acids. CDR1 is SGHRS, CDR2 YFSETQ, per germline.

The sample holds a few counts of this clone. V gene TRBV3-1 (or the pseudogene TRBV3-2) combines with J gene TRBJ2-7; D not certain. The CDR3 sequence is 13 residues long. Germline CDR1 LGHDT, CDR2 YNNKEL (reference sequence). V was trimmed by 3 bases and J by 3 bases, leaving 9 bases between them. CDR3 sequence: CASSHWHHYEQYF. In DNA, the CDR3 is TGTGCCAGCAGCCACTGGCATCACTACGAGCAGTACTTC.

V usage is TRBV5-1 and J usage is TRBJ2-5, with 7 positions matching TRBD1. The CDR3 contains 14 residues. J lost 2 bases, V lost 4 bases, and 5 bases had no gene match. Germline lookup yields CDR1 SGHRS and CDR2 YFSETQ. The CDR3 DNA is TGCGCCAGCAGCATGGGACAGCTTCAAGAGACCCAGTACTTC. Translation: CASSMGQLQETQYF.

This clone occurred a few times. This chain connects TRBV30 to TRBJ2-2; 8 bases are a match to TRBD2. The CDR3 loop spans 17 amino acids. Germline V lookup: CDR1 GTSNPN, CDR2 SVGIG (reference sequence). The junction had 7 bases not matched to a gene; V was cut back by 1 base and J by 0 bases. The CDR3 DNA is TGTGCCTGGAGTGGGATAGCGGGAAATACGAACACCGGGGAGCTGTTTTTT. It encodes CAWSGIAGNTNTGELFF.

The chain is built from TRBV28 and TRBJ2-3; D remains ambiguous. This CDR3 region has 13 residues. V lost 4 bases and J lost 6, with 11 bases in between. The germline CDR1 and CDR2 sequences are MDHEN and SYDVKM. CDR3 region: CASSYPTGDTQYF. The CDR3 DNA reads TGTGCCAGCAGTTATCCGACCGGGGATACGCAGTATTTT.

The rearrangement links TRBV5-1 to TRBJ2-5, with TRBD2 identical over 13 bases. The germline CDR1 and CDR2 sequences are SGHRS and YFSETQ. J lost 5 bases, V lost 4 bases, and 11 bases had no gene match. The CDR3 totals 17 residues. Here the CDR3 reads CASSLGLAGAGKETQYF. CDR3 in DNA: TGCGCCAGCAGCCTCGGACTAGCGGGAGCCGGTAAGGAGACCCAGTACTTC. Together with reference TRBV5-1 and TRBJ2-5, the CDR3 gives the full variable domain: KAGVTQTPRYLIKTRGQQVTLSCSPISGHRSVSWYQQTPGQGLQFLFEYFSETQRNKGNFPGRFSGRQFSNSRSEMNVSTLELGDSALYLCASSLGLAGAGKETQYFGPGTRLLVL.

V usage is TRBV7-8 and J usage is TRBJ2-5, with no clear D. Germline lookup yields CDR1 SGHVS and CDR2 FQNEAQ. The ends were cut back, 5 bases at V and 2 bases at J, with 12 bases in the middle. This CDR3 is 14 amino acids long. The CDR3 bases are TGTGCCAGCAGCGAAACACATCAACAAGAGACCCAGTACTTC. It is translated as CASSETHQQETQYF.

V and J are TRBV29-1 and TRBJ2-3; D gene ambiguous. V was shortened by 6 bases and J by 0 bases, with 7 bases between the two germline ends. The germline CDR1 and CDR2 sequences are SQVTM and ANQGSEA. This CDR3 spans 12 amino acids. The CDR3, as DNA: TGCAGCGTCACTGCTAGCACAGATACGCAGTATTTT. This gives the protein CSVTASTDTQYF.

This clone was seen more than once but under ten times. This chain joins TRBV10-3 and TRBJ1-1; 9 nucleotides line up with TRBD1. The CDR3 runs to 17 residues. V shed 6 bases, J shed 4 bases, and the junction held 15 bases outside the gene matches. The V gene's germline CDR1 is ENHRY and CDR2 SYGVKD. The CDR3 nucleotides are TGTGCCATCAGCTCGACAGGGGGTAAAACCCCGGGCACTGAAGCTTTCTTT. This encodes CAISSTGGKTPGTEAFF.

The gene calls are TRBV3-1 (or the pseudogene TRBV3-2) and TRBJ1-2; maybe TRBD1 (5 bases). Trimming pared 0 bases from V and 1 base from J, leaving 12 bases between. The CDR3 totals 16 residues. CDR1 and CDR2 from the germline V gene are LGHDT and YNNKEL (reference sequence). Here the CDR3 DNA reads TGTGCCAGCAGCCAAGATCGATGGGGCTATAACTATGGCTACACCTTC. Amino acids: CASSQDRWGYNYGYTF.

The rearrangement links TRBV6-1 to TRBJ2-7, with 8 bases matching TRBD1. Germline CDR1 and CDR2: MNHNS and SASEGT. CDR3 length: 17 residues. With V trimmed by 0 bases and J by 2 bases, 9 bases remained unmatched. The CDR3 DNA sequence: TGTGCCAGCAGTGAAGCAGGCAGGGGGCGCGGGGCCTACGAGCAGTACTTC. Its translation is CASSEAGRGRGAYEQYF.

V gene TRBV6-5 combines with J gene TRBJ1-1; tentative D call: TRBD1 (6 bases). The V gene's germline CDR1 is MNHEY and CDR2 SVGAGI. The CDR3 runs to 14 residues. V was cut by 2 bases and J by 4 bases, with 11 bases left in between. The CDR3 nucleotides are TGTGCCAGCAGTTACCGGGGGGCGGGCACTGAAGCTTTCTTT. This gives the protein CASSYRGAGTEAFF.